Below, 20 T cell receptor beta chains from the same sample are listed, as sequenced in a study of T cell repertoires in cytomegalovirus infection. One entry per CDR3 protein, called by TCRdb with MiXCR from the reads. The sample lists approximately 500,000 distinct CDR3 sequences; approximately 10% were seen once. The sequencing sample was made of PBMCs. These receptors all come from a human donor in good health (CMV status not recorded). Some clones in this sample may be carry-over from other donors' samples.

This clonotype was picked up many times. This rearrangement joins TRBV6-5 to TRBJ1-2; possibly TRBD1 for D (6 bases). CDR1 is MNHEY, CDR2 SVGAGI, per germline. Trimming stripped 2 bases from V and 8 bases from J, with 12 bases between. The CDR3 has 13 amino acids. The CDR3 region has the DNA TGTGCCAGCAGTTACCCGGGGGCTGGAGGCTACACCTTC. It translates to CASSYPGAGGYTF.

This clonotype was detected ten times or more. The chain carries TRBV5-5 and TRBJ2-3; D is uncertain. The CDR3 covers 16 residues. The germline V gene encodes CDR1 SGHKS and CDR2 YYEKEE (reference sequence). The V end was cut by 0 bases, the J end by 0 bases, with 11 bases between. The CDR3 protein is CASSLGVSPSTDTQYF. CDR3 nucleotide sequence: TGTGCCAGCAGCTTGGGGGTCAGCCCTAGCACAGATACGCAGTATTTT.

This clonotype was counted at least ten times. The gene calls are TRBV19 and TRBJ1-2; D is perhaps TRBD1 (5 bases). Germline V gives CDR1 LNHDA, CDR2 SQIVND (reference sequence). The CDR3 has 12 amino acids. The germline V and J ends were trimmed by 6 bases and 4 bases, with 9 bases remaining between them. CDR3 sequence: CASSMGPYGYTF. CDR3 nucleotide sequence: TGTGCCAGTAGCATGGGACCCTATGGCTACACCTTC.

This clonotype was found many times. V usage is TRBV14 and J usage is TRBJ2-2; D is perhaps TRBD1 (6 bases). Trimming stripped 5 bases from V and 7 bases from J, with 17 bases between. CDR3 length: 15 amino acids. Germline CDR1 SGHDN, CDR2 FVKESK. The CDR3 DNA follows: TGTGCCAGCAGCGCTATAAGGGGGTCCCACGGGGAGCTGTTTTTT. Translation: CASSAIRGSHGELFF.

This clonotype was picked up a small number of times. This chain uses TRBV20-1 with TRBJ2-1; 8 bases agree with TRBD2. Trimming cost V 6 bases and J 4 bases; bases outside gene matches: 2. Germline V CDR1 and CDR2: DFQATT, SNEGSKA (reference sequence). The CDR3 totals 12 residues. CDR3 residues: CSAQREYNEQFF. The CDR3 nucleotides are TGCAGTGCCCAGCGGGAGTACAATGAGCAGTTCTTC.

This clonotype was found many times. The rearrangement uses TRBV12-3 or TRBV12-4 and TRBJ2-7; 10 bases fit TRBD2. The CDR3 extends over 12 amino acids. The ends lost 5 bases at V and 10 bases at J; junction bases unmatched: 5. DNA for the CDR3: TGTGCCAGCAGTCCGGGACTAGCGAGCCAGTACTTC. Translated: CASSPGLASQYF.

Ten or more counts support this clonotype. The chain combines TRBV7-2 with TRBJ2-1; weak D call: TRBD1 (5 bases). Germline loops: CDR1 SGHTA, CDR2 FQGNSA. The CDR3 loop spans 11 amino acids. Trimming removed 7 bases at V and 9 bases at J, with 10 bases between. The CDR3 sequence is CASTLGAEQFF. In nucleotides, the CDR3 is TGTGCCAGCACCCTAGGGGCTGAGCAGTTCTTC.

This clonotype was picked up many times. The rearrangement uses TRBV6-5 and TRBJ1-3; D gene ambiguous. Germline-derived CDR1 and CDR2 are MNHEY and SVGAGI. The V and J ends lost 2 bases and 0 bases respectively, with 8 bases between them. This CDR3 has 15 residues. The CDR3 coding sequence is TGTGCCAGCAGTTACGACAAGGACTCTGGAAACACCATATATTTT. Translated, it gives CASSYDKDSGNTIYF.

This clonotype came up a few times. The chain recombines TRBV6-2 or TRBV6-3 with TRBJ1-2; no clear D. Per the germline V gene, CDR1 is MNHEY and CDR2 is SVGEGT. The CDR3 length is 12 residues. The V end was cut by 5 bases, the J end by 2 bases, with 6 bases between. The chain's CDR3 is CASSNVNYGYTF. For the CDR3, the DNA is TGTGCCAGCAGTAACGTAAACTATGGCTACACCTTC.

This clonotype was found many times. This chain connects TRBV28 to TRBJ1-2; D not resolved. CDR1 MDHEN and CDR2 SYDVKM come from the germline V gene. The CDR3 contains 13 residues. The V end lost 4 bases, the J end lost 4 bases, and 10 bases lay between the germline ends. The CDR3: CASSSYGSYGYTF. The CDR3 bases are TGTGCCAGCAGTTCGTATGGCAGCTATGGCTACACCTTC.

The table lists this clonotype with a few counts. This sequence joins TRBV3-1 and TRBJ2-5; weak D call: TRBD1 (6 bases). CDR3 size: 15 residues. Germline V lookup: CDR1 LGHDT, CDR2 YNNKEL (reference sequence). V lost 0 bases and J 5 bases, leaving 13 bases between the germline ends. This chain's CDR3 is CASSQDQEGDETQYF. DNA of the CDR3: TGTGCCAGCAGCCAAGATCAAGAGGGGGACGAGACCCAGTACTTC.

With respect to this clonotype: A much larger clone lies a single base off, so this may be a read error. V is TRBV11-2 and J is TRBJ1-6; the D is unclear. Germline lookup yields CDR1 SGHAT and CDR2 FQNNGV. V was pared by 8 bases and J by 6 bases, with 14 bases between. The CDR3 consists of 14 residues. The CDR3 region is CASESPFLNSPLHF. The CDR3 bases are TGTGCCAGCGAGTCCCCCTTTCTTAATTCACCCCTCCACTTT.

The CDR3 coding sequence is TGTGCCATCAGTGGGGGACTAGCGGACTCCTACGAGCAGTACTTC. Encoded protein: CAISGGLADSYEQYF. J is TRBJ2-7 and V is TRBV10-3; 11 nucleotides align to TRBD2. This CDR3 is 15 amino acids long. V shed 4 bases, J shed 0 bases, and the junction held 2 bases outside the gene matches. Germline V gene lookup returns CDR1 ENHRY and CDR2 SYGVKD.

The sample holds many counts of this clonotype. The genes are TRBV4-2 and TRBJ2-1; 9 bases agree with TRBD2. Germline loops: CDR1 LGHNA, CDR2 YNFKEQ. The CDR3 totals 18 residues. The trim removed 0 bases at V and 5 bases at J, leaving 11 bases unmatched. CDR3 loop: CASSQDRAGGPTDNEQFF. The CDR3 region has the DNA TGTGCCAGCAGCCAAGATAGGGCGGGGGGGCCGACGGACAATGAGCAGTTCTTC.

This clonotype was detected many times. This sequence joins TRBV7-3 and TRBJ1-2, with 9 bases aligning to TRBD1. The germline gives CDR1 SGHTA, CDR2 FQGTGA. V shed 5 bases and J 4 bases; nucleotides not matched to a gene: 8. CDR3 length: 15 residues. CDR3 region: CASSPDRGPFYGYTF. In nucleotides, the CDR3 is TGTGCCAGCAGCCCGGACAGGGGCCCTTTCTATGGCTACACCTTC.

This clonotype was recorded a few times. The chain employs TRBV20-1 and TRBJ2-3, with 10 positions matching TRBD2. Germline V gives CDR1 DFQATT, CDR2 SNEGSKA (reference sequence). This CDR3 comprises 16 residues. V was clipped by 0 bases and J by 0 bases; unmatched bases: 3. The CDR3 sequence: CSARDPLAGSTDTQYF. The CDR3 DNA reads as TGCAGTGCTAGAGATCCACTAGCGGGGAGCACAGATACGCAGTATTTT.

CDR3 amino acids: CASSPGRGEQFF. The CDR3 DNA follows: TGTGCCAGCAGCCCAGGGAGGGGTGAGCAGTTCTTC. The gene calls are TRBV7-9 and TRBJ2-1; TRBD2 aligns across 7 bases. The V gene's germline CDR1 is SEHNR and CDR2 FQNEAQ (reference sequence). This CDR3 spans 12 amino acids. The V segment lost 5 bases and the J segment 9 bases; nucleotides outside the gene matches: 4. The full variable domain, rest sourced from reference TRBV7-9 and TRBJ2-1, is DTGVSQNPRHKITKRGQNVTFRCDPISEHNRLYWYRQTLGQGPEFLTYFQNEAQLEKSRLLSDRFSAERPKGSFSTLEIQRTEQGDSAMYLCASSPGRGEQFFGPGTRLTVL.

In this sample, this clonotype turned up many times. The chain couples TRBV15 to TRBJ2-3; tentative D call: TRBD2 (6 bases). The CDR3 has 12 amino acids. Deletions cut 8 bases from V and 2 bases from J, with 8 bases between. CDR1 and CDR2 (germline): LNHNV, YYDKDF (reference sequence). The CDR3 DNA sequence: TGTGCCACCTCGGGGGACACAGATACGCAGTATTTT. Protein sequence: CATSGDTDTQYF.

This clonotype was recorded at least ten times. The CDR3 nucleotides read TGTGCCAGCAGTTTATCGAGGAGCCTGAACACCGGGGAGCTGTTTTTT. Protein: CASSLSRSLNTGELFF. J is TRBJ2-2 and V is TRBV27; D not resolved. Trimming removed 0 bases at V and 1 base at J, with 9 bases between. The CDR3 contains 16 residues. The germline V gene encodes CDR1 MNHEY and CDR2 SMNVEV (reference sequence).

This clonotype was seen repeatedly, ten times or more. The J gene is TRBJ2-7, the V gene TRBV4-1; D gene uncertain. In germline, CDR1 is MGHRA, CDR2 YSYEKL. The CDR3 extends over 13 amino acids. Deletions cut 0 bases from V and 3 bases from J, with 6 bases between. The CDR3 spells CASSQDRDYEQYF. The CDR3 DNA reads TGCGCCAGCAGCCAAGACCGAGACTACGAGCAGTACTTC.